This entry describes one T cell receptor beta chain. What it binds is unknown. Random hexamers served to reverse transcribe roughly 0.45 to 1 ug RNA. Across 54 Vbeta and 13 Jbeta, immunoSEQ multiplex PCR amplified TCR beta CDR3. TCRdb reprocessed the immunoSEQ multiplex PCR reads with MiXCR, giving one entry per CDR3 protein. Among hundreds of thousands of distinct CDR3 sequences, approximately 85% were seen once, and the ten largest hold approximately 0.12%. The source of the sample is a study of CD8 T cells in Susac syndrome. Study observations and caveats: That the number of individuals in its TCR sequencing and HLA analysis was relatively small was acknowledged by the study.

This CDR3 contains 14 residues. The V end lost 3 bases, the J end lost 3 bases, and 11 bases lay between the germline ends. Looked up from germline, CDR1 is MNHEY and CDR2 is SMNVEV (reference sequence). In blood CD8+ and CD4+ T cells, TCR beta underwent sequencing. The J gene is TRBJ1-1, the V gene TRBV27; D unclear. Sample: CD8+ T cells from PBMCs. This TCR was recovered from a human donor with multiple sclerosis. The CDR3 protein is CASSLYGLYTEAFF. CDR3 coding DNA: TGTGCCAGCAGTTTGTATGGGCTTTACACTGAAGCTTTCTTT.